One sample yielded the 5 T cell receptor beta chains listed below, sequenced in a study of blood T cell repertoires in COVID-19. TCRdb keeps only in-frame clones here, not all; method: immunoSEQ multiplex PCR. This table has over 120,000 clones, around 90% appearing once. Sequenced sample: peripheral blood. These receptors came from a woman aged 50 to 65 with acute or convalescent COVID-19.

CDR3 in amino acids: CASSISQNTEAFF. DNA of the CDR3: TGTGCCAGTAGTATTAGCCAGAACACTGAAGCTTTCTTT. The chain carries TRBV19 and TRBJ1-1; the D is unclear. V lost 3 bases and J lost 1, with 6 bases in between. From germline, CDR1 is LNHDA and CDR2 SQIVND (reference sequence). The CDR3 contains 13 residues.

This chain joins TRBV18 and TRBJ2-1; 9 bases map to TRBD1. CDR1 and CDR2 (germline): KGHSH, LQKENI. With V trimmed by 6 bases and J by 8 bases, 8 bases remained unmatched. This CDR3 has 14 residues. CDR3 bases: TGTGCCAGCTCCCCGGGACAGGGTGGGGATGAGCAGTTCTTC. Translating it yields CASSPGQGGDEQFF.

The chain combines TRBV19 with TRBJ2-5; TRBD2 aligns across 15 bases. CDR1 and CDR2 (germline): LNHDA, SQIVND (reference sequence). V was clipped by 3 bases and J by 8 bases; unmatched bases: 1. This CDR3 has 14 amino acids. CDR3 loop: CASSMGLAGGTQYF. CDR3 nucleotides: TGTGCCAGTAGTATGGGACTAGCGGGAGGTACCCAGTACTTC.

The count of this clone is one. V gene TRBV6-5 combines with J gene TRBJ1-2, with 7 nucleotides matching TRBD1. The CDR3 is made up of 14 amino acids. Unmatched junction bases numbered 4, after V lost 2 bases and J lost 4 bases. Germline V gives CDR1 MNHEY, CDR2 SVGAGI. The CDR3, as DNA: TGTGCCAGCAGTTACGAGGGGGCCCCCTATGGCTACACCTTC. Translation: CASSYEGAPYGYTF.

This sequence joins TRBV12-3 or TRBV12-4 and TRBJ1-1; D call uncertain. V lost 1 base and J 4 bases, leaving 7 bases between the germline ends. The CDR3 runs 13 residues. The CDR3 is CASSLGHRTEAFF. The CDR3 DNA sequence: TGTGCCAGCAGTTTAGGACACCGCACTGAAGCTTTCTTT.